This T cell receptor (beta chain) was identified during a study of beta chain features in type 1 diabetes. General study results and limits: Insertions at VDJ junctions were less frequent in type 1 diabetes patients. These patients also deleted more nucleotides at the same junctions. Within each of all four CD4+ subsets, Type 1 diabetes patients had TCRB CDR3s that were moderately but significantly shorter. Possible PCR preference for shorter templates applied equally to patients and controls.

A note on this clone: Antigen: not known.

A sort by CD45RO/CCR7/CD25/CD127/CD95/CD27 yielded CD4+ naive, central memory, regulatory and stem cell-like memory cells. Germline V gives CDR1 ENHRY, CDR2 SYGVKD. This CDR3 region has 13 residues. The V end lost 9 bases, the J end lost 1 base, and 12 bases lay between the germline ends. Since all of the isolated RNA was reverse transcribed, expressed TCRB transcripts were what got sequenced. Sequencing used immunoSEQ multiplex PCR; TCRdb keeps in-frame clones, though not all of them. This sample has nearly 700,000 clones; around an eighth occur once, and the top ten carry 0.022%. V is TRBV10-3 and J is TRBJ1-1; D is uncertain. The sequencing sample was made of naive CD4+ T cells from blood. The receptor comes from a young man with type 1 diabetes. As DNA, the CDR3 is TGTGCCATGAAGTTTGATAGGAACACTGAAGCTTTCTTT. Its protein product is CAMKFDRNTEAFF.